This is a list of T cell receptor beta chains from one sample in a study of T cell changes during pregnancy in multiple sclerosis. Here immunoSEQ multiplex PCR was the method, and the copy in TCRdb shows in-frame clones only, minus some. The sample lists about 20,000 clones, around 89% occurring once. The sample consisted of CD8+ T cells from peripheral blood mononuclear cells, taken in the third trimester of pregnancy. The receptors originated from a female donor in good health, enrolled as a control in a pregnancy study. Both conserved end residues are part of each CDR3. D genes are given only for firm matches. Rows may omit the clone size; those that give it use once, few, many or a size class.

d_call: TRBD2
clone_size: .
v_call: TRBV7-2
j_call: TRBJ2-2
cdr3_nt: TGTGCCAGCAGCTGGCGCGGGGGAAACACCGGGGAGCTGTTTTTT
cdr3_aa: CASSWRGGNTGELFF

d_call: .
clone_size: .
v_call: TRBV18
j_call: TRBJ2-3
cdr3_nt: TGTGCCAGCTCACCGGAGCTGAATACGCAGTATTTT
cdr3_aa: CASSPELNTQYF

d_call: TRBD1
clone_size: .
v_call: TRBV30
j_call: TRBJ1-4
cdr3_nt: TGTGCCTGGAGTACCGGGACAGGGAAGGAAAAACTGTTTTTT
cdr3_aa: CAWSTGTGKEKLFF

d_call: .
clone_size: .
v_call: TRBV7-3
j_call: TRBJ2-3
cdr3_nt: TGTGCCAGCTCCCCGTTCCCCCGAACGGCAGATACGCAGTATTTT
cdr3_aa: CASSPFPRTADTQYF

d_call: TRBD2
clone_size: .
v_call: TRBV19
j_call: TRBJ2-1
cdr3_nt: TGTGCCAGTAGCCGAAAAATAGCGGGGGTAAGGGGAAAGCAGTTCTTC
cdr3_aa: CASSRKIAGVRGKQFF

d_call: .
clone_size: medium-sized
v_call: TRBV19
j_call: TRBJ1-6
cdr3_nt: TGTGCCAGTTCACCCAGTATTAACTCCTATAATTCACCCCTCCACTTT
cdr3_aa: CASSPSINSYNSPLHF

d_call: .
clone_size: .
v_call: TRBV6-5
j_call: TRBJ2-4
cdr3_nt: TGTGCCAGCAGTTACTCGTCGGGTGCCAAAAACATTCAGTACTTC
cdr3_aa: CASSYSSGAKNIQYF

d_call: .
clone_size: .
v_call: TRBV4-2
j_call: TRBJ2-2
cdr3_nt: TGTGCCAGCAGCCAAGGGAGTTTGCCCACCGGGGAGCTGTTTTTT
cdr3_aa: CASSQGSLPTGELFF

d_call: .
clone_size: .
v_call: TRBV27
j_call: TRBJ2-5
cdr3_nt: TGTGCCAGCAGTTTATCGATCCAGGGAGAGACCCAGTACTTC
cdr3_aa: CASSLSIQGETQYF

d_call: .
clone_size: .
v_call: TRBV10-3
j_call: TRBJ2-7
cdr3_nt: TGTGCCATCAGTGAATCACAGGTCTCCTACGAGCAGTACTTC
cdr3_aa: CAISESQVSYEQYF

d_call: TRBD1
clone_size: .
v_call: TRBV5-6
j_call: TRBJ1-3
cdr3_nt: TGTGCCAGCAGCTGGGGACAGGGAGGCGGAAACACCATATATTTT
cdr3_aa: CASSWGQGGGNTIYF

d_call: .
clone_size: .
v_call: TRBV6-1
j_call: TRBJ2-7
cdr3_nt: TGTGCCAGCAACCCGGCGTTGGGGGCGGGTTACGAGCAGTACTTC
cdr3_aa: CASNPALGAGYEQYF

d_call: .
clone_size: .
v_call: TRBV6-1
j_call: TRBJ1-5
cdr3_nt: TGTGCCAGCAGTGAAGCGTCGGGGGGGGCACAGCCCCAGCATTTT
cdr3_aa: CASSEASGGAQPQHF

d_call: TRBD1
clone_size: .
v_call: TRBV7-8
j_call: TRBJ1-2
cdr3_nt: TGTGCCAGCAGCCCCGGAGGACAGGGTGGCGGCTACACCTTC
cdr3_aa: CASSPGGQGGGYTF

d_call: TRBD1
clone_size: once
v_call: TRBV5-4
j_call: TRBJ2-5
cdr3_nt: TGTGCCAGCAGCCCCGGGACAGCTACATGGGAGACCCAGTACTTC
cdr3_aa: CASSPGTATWETQYF

d_call: TRBD1
clone_size: .
v_call: TRBV9
j_call: TRBJ1-2
cdr3_nt: TGTGCCAGCAGCCCCCGCCTAACTGACAGGGCACAGGGCTACACCTTC
cdr3_aa: CASSPRLTDRAQGYTF

d_call: .
clone_size: .
v_call: TRBV11-1
j_call: TRBJ2-5
cdr3_nt: TGTGCCAGCAGCTTACCAACGACTCTTCTGGAGGAGACCCAGTACTTC
cdr3_aa: CASSLPTTLLEETQYF

d_call: TRBD2
clone_size: .
v_call: TRBV7-8
j_call: TRBJ2-1
cdr3_nt: TGTGCCAGCCAAATCACCGGGACTAGCGGGGGAAATGAGCAGTTCTTC
cdr3_aa: CASQITGTSGGNEQFF

d_call: TRBD1
clone_size: .
v_call: TRBV4-3
j_call: TRBJ1-4
cdr3_nt: TGCGCCAGCAGCCAAGATAGTCCGGCAGGGGGCGGGCTTAAGGAAAAACTGTTTTTT
cdr3_aa: CASSQDSPAGGGLKEKLFF

d_call: .
clone_size: .
v_call: TRBV6-5
j_call: TRBJ1-1
cdr3_nt: TGTGCCAGCAGTTATAAGGCAGGGACTGAAGCTTTCTTT
cdr3_aa: CASSYKAGTEAFF

d_call: .
clone_size: .
v_call: TRBV7-7
j_call: TRBJ2-5
cdr3_nt: TGTGCTAGCAGCTTGAGGGAGCAAGAGACCCAGTACTTC
cdr3_aa: CASSLREQETQYF

d_call: .
clone_size: .
v_call: TRBV7-9
j_call: TRBJ1-4
cdr3_nt: TGTGCCAGCAGCTTATTACGGAGGGGTAGGGAAAAACTGTTTTTT
cdr3_aa: CASSLLRRGREKLFF

d_call: TRBD1
clone_size: .
v_call: TRBV28
j_call: TRBJ2-7
cdr3_nt: TGTGCCAGCTCACCTATCGACAGGGGGCTATACGAGCAGTACTTC
cdr3_aa: CASSPIDRGLYEQYF

d_call: TRBD2
clone_size: few
v_call: TRBV19
j_call: TRBJ2-2
cdr3_nt: TGTGCCACTCAGACTAGCGGGGACGGGGAGCTGTTTTTT
cdr3_aa: CATQTSGDGELFF

d_call: TRBD2
clone_size: .
v_call: TRBV7-9
j_call: TRBJ2-6
cdr3_nt: TGTGCCAGCAGCCCCTCCCATCTAGCGGGGGGGTCTGGGGCCAACGTCCTGACTTTC
cdr3_aa: CASSPSHLAGGSGANVLTF

d_call: .
clone_size: .
v_call: TRBV6-5
j_call: TRBJ2-7
cdr3_nt: TGTGCCAGCAGTTCACCTCGCAGGGCAGGGTACGAGCAGTACTTC
cdr3_aa: CASSSPRRAGYEQYF

d_call: TRBD2
clone_size: .
v_call: TRBV19
j_call: TRBJ2-1
cdr3_nt: TGTGCCAGTAGTATTAGCGGGCTATACAATGAGCAGTTCTTC
cdr3_aa: CASSISGLYNEQFF

d_call: .
clone_size: .
v_call: TRBV29-1
j_call: TRBJ1-1
cdr3_nt: TGCAGCGTTCTGCGGAACACTGAAGCTTTCTTT
cdr3_aa: CSVLRNTEAFF

d_call: .
clone_size: .
v_call: TRBV9
j_call: TRBJ2-1
cdr3_nt: TGTGCCAGCAGCGTAGTCCCGGAGTCCTACAATGAGCAGTTCTTC
cdr3_aa: CASSVVPESYNEQFF

d_call: .
clone_size: .
v_call: TRBV7-2
j_call: TRBJ2-1
cdr3_nt: TGTGCCAGCAGCCAAGCGCCCCGCTCCTACAATGAGCAGTTCTTC
cdr3_aa: CASSQAPRSYNEQFF

d_call: .
clone_size: .
v_call: TRBV6-6
j_call: TRBJ2-7
cdr3_nt: TGTGCCAGCACCCCGGGTACCCTTTACGAGCAGTACTTC
cdr3_aa: CASTPGTLYEQYF

d_call: .
clone_size: few
v_call: TRBV29-1
j_call: TRBJ2-5
cdr3_nt: TGCAGCGGGCTGTACCAAGAGACCCAGTACTTC
cdr3_aa: CSGLYQETQYF